This T cell receptor beta chain derives from a study of spatial heterogeneity in lung cancer. Findings and caveats of the study: Whereas they appeared in blood less at follow-up, ubiquitous expanded tumor TCRs appeared there more at resection.

A distinct unique molecular identifier was carried by each TCR cDNA molecule. TCRdb re-called the 5' RACE reads with MiXCR, one entry per CDR3 protein. Of around 92,000 distinct CDR3 sequences detected, approximately 12% appear once; the ten largest clones hold roughly two fifths. This clonotype appeared a few times. Its target is unknown. The germline CDR1 and CDR2 sequences are MDHEN and SYDVKM. The CDR3 is 16 residues long. Trimming shortened V by 4 bases and J by 3 bases, and 16 bases separated the two germline ends. As for time point: sample taken at primary tumor resection. The sequenced material consisted of unsorted whole RNA from tumor, nontumor lung or frozen PBMC.

The source is a male donor with early-stage non-small cell lung cancer. The chain is built from TRBV28 and TRBJ1-5; D gene ambiguous. Sequencing was performed on PBMCs, taken at surgery. The CDR3: CASSSLEGSSNQPQHF. CDR3 sequence (DNA): TGTGCCAGCAGTTCCCTTGAGGGTTCCTCCAATCAGCCCCAGCATTTT.